What follows are 4 T cell receptor beta chains derived from one specimen sequenced in a study of CD8+CD57+ T cells in acquired aplastic anemia. Patients selected for sequencing had displayed CD8+CD57+ cell expansion by flow cytometry. For CDR3 and TCR beta VDJ profiling, genomic DNA was the template used. TCRdb fed the reads into MiXCR, producing one record per CDR3 protein. The sample has around 150,000 distinct CDR3 sequences, 71% seen once; the top ten hold 35% to 60%. The sequencing input was sorted CD4+, CD8+, or CD8+CD57+ T cells (not recorded which) from PBMCs. These receptors were taken from a human donor with aplastic anemia.

The chain carries TRBV29-1 and TRBJ1-2, with 8 bases that match TRBD1. This CDR3 spans 12 amino acids. Trimming at V came to 4 bases and at J to 2 bases, leaving 0 bases not matched to a gene. The germline V gene encodes CDR1 SQVTM and CDR2 ANQGSEA. Here the CDR3 DNA reads TGCAGCGTTGGGACAGGGAACTATGGCTACACCTTC. As protein: CSVGTGNYGYTF.

The J gene is TRBJ2-6, the V gene TRBV9; D not certain. Trimming pared 5 bases from V and 4 bases from J, leaving 10 bases between. Germline V gives CDR1 SGDLS, CDR2 YYNGEE. The CDR3 totals 14 residues. The CDR3 DNA is TGTGCCAGCAGTTCCCCTTTGGGGGCCAACGTCCTGACTTTC. It specifies CASSSPLGANVLTF.

This chain connects TRBV10-1 to TRBJ2-5; 10 positions match TRBD2. The CDR3 covers 20 residues. Germline CDR1 WNHNN, CDR2 SYGVQD (reference sequence). Trimming took 10 bases from V and 3 from J; bases not matched to a gene: 26. This CDR3 reads CATPTCQREGRGYTEETQYF. The CDR3 coding sequence is TGCGCCACCCCCACCTGCCAGCGGGAGGGGAGGGGTTACACGGAAGAGACCCAGTACTTC.

This clonotype came up a few times. The chain couples TRBV25-1 to TRBJ2-1; no clear D gene. Trimming stripped 1 base from V and 1 base from J, with 5 bases between. The CDR3 length is 14 residues. Germline V CDR1 and CDR2: MGHDK, SYGVNS. The CDR3 sequence is CASSEWRSYNEQFF. CDR3 nucleotide sequence: TGTGCCAGCAGTGAATGGAGATCCTACAATGAGCAGTTCTTC. Variable domain in full (rest from reference TRBV25-1 and TRBJ2-1): EADIYQTPRYLVIGTGKKITLECSQTMGHDKMYWYQQDPGMELHLIHYSYGVNSTEKGDLSSESTVSRIRTEHFPLTLESARPSHTSQYLCASSEWRSYNEQFFGPGTRLTVL.